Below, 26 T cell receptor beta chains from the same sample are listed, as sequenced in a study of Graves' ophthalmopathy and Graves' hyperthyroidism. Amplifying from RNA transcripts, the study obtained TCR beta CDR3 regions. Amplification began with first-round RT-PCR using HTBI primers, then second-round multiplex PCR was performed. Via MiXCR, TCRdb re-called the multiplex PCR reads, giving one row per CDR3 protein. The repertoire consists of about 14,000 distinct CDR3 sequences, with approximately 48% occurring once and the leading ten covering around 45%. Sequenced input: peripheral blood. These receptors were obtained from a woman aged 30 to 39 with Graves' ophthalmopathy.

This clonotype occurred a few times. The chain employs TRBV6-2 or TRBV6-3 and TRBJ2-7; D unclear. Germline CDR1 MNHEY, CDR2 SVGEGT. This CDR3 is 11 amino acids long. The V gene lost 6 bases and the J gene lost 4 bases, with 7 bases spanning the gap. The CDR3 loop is CASSQIYEQYF. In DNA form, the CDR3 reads TGTGCCAGCAGCCAAATTTACGAGCAGTACTTC.

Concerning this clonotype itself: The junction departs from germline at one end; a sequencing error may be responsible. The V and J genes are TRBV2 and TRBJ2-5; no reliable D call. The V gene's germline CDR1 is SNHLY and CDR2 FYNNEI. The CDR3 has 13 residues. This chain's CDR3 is CASHWATQEAQYF. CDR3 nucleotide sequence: TGTGCCAGCCATTGGGCTACGCAAGAGGCCCAGTACTTC.

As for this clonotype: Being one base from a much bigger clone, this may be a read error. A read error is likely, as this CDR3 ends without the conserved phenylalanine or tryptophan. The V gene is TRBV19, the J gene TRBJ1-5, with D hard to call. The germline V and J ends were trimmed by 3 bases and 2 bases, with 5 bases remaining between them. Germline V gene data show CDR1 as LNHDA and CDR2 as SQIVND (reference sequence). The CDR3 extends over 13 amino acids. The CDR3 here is CASSMMGNQPQHL. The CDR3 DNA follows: TGTGCCAGTAGTATGATGGGCAATCAGCCCCAGCATCTT.

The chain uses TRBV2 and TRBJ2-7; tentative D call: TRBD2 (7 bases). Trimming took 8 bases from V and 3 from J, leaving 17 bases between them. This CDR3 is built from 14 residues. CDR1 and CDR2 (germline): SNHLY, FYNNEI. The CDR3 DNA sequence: TGTGCCAGCGCGAGTAGGGGGGGCTACTACGAGCAGTACTTC. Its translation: CASASRGGYYEQYF.

The CDR3 nucleotides read TGTGCCAGCAGCTCAACACTGAACACCGGGGAGCTGTTTTTT. Amino acid sequence: CASSSTLNTGELFF. This chain uses TRBV7-9 with TRBJ2-2; no clear D. Germline V CDR1 and CDR2: SEHNR, FQNEAQ (reference sequence). The CDR3 covers 14 residues. Trimming removed 4 bases from V and 1 base from J, with 7 bases in between. The full variable domain, completed using reference TRBV7-9 and TRBJ2-2, is DTGVSQNPRHKITKRGQNVTFRCDPISEHNRLYWYRQTLGQGPEFLTYFQNEAQLEKSRLLSDRFSAERPKGSFSTLEIQRTEQGDSAMYLCASSSTLNTGELFFGEGSRLTVL.

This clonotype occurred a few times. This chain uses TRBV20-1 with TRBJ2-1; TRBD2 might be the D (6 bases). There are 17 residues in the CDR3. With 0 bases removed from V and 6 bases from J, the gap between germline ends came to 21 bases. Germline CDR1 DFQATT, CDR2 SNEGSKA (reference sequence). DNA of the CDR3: TGCAGTGCTAGAGAACCTGACTTCGCGGGGAGACGCAATGAGCAGTTCTTC. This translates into CSAREPDFAGRRNEQFF.

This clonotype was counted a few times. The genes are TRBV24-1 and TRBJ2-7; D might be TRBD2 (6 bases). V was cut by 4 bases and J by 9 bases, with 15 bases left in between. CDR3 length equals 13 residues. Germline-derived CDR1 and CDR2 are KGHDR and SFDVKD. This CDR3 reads CATSELPGERQYV. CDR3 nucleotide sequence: TGTGCCACCAGTGAATTGCCGGGGGAGCGGCAGTACGTC.

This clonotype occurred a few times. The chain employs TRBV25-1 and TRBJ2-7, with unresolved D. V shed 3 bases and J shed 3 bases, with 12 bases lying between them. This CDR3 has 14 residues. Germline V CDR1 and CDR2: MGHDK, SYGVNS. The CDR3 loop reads CASSDPSKNYEQYF. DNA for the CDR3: TGTGCCAGCAGTGACCCAAGTAAGAACTACGAGCAGTACTTC.

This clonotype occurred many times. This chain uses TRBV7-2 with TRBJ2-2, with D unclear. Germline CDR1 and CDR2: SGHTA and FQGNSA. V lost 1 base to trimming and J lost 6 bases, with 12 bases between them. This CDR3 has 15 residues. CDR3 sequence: CASSLDLRGPGELFF. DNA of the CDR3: TGTGCCAGCAGCTTAGATCTGCGCGGACCCGGGGAGCTGTTTTTT.

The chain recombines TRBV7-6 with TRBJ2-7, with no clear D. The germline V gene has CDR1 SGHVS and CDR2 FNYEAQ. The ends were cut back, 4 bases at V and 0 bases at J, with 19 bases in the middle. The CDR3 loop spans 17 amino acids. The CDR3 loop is CASSSELGESSSYEQYF. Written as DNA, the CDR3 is TGTGCCAGCAGCTCAGAATTAGGCGAGAGCAGCTCCTACGAGCAGTACTTC.

CDR3 bases: TGTGCCAGCAGCCGACAGAATTACGAGCAGTACTTC. Translation gives CASSRQNYEQYF. This chain uses TRBV7-9 with TRBJ2-7, with a weak D call TRBD1 (5 bases). The germline gives CDR1 SEHNR, CDR2 FQNEAQ (reference sequence). V shed 5 bases and J shed 4 bases, with 9 bases lying between them. There are 12 residues in the CDR3.

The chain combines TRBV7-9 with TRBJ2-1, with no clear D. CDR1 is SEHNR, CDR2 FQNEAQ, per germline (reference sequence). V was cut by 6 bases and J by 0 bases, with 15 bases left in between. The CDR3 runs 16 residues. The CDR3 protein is CASRHTRRSSYNEQFF. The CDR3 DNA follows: TGTGCCAGCAGACACACCCGGCGGAGCTCCTACAATGAGCAGTTCTTC.

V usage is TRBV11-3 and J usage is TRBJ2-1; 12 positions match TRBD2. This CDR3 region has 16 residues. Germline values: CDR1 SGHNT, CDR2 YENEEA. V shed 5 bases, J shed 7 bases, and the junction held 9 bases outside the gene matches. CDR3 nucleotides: TGTGCCAGCAGCCCATCACTAGCGGGAGGCGGAAATGAGCAGTTCTTC. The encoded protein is CASSPSLAGGGNEQFF.

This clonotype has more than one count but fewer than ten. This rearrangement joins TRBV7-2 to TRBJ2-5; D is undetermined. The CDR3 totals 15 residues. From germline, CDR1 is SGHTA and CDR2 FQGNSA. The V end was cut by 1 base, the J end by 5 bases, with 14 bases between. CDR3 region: CASSLDLPEGETQYF. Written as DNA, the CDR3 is TGTGCCAGCAGCTTAGATCTTCCCGAAGGGGAGACCCAGTACTTC.

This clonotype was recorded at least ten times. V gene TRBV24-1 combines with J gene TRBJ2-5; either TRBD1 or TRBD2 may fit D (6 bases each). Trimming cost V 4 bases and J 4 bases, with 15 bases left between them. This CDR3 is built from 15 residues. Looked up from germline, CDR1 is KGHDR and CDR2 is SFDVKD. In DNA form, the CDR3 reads TGTGCCACCAGTGACCCACGGGGGCAGATAGAGACCCAGTACTTC. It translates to CATSDPRGQIETQYF.

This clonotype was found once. CDR3 in amino acids: CASGRAGFSNEQFF. In DNA, the CDR3 is TGTGCCAGCGGGAGGGCCGGATTCAGCAATGAGCAGTTCTTC. The chain combines TRBV7-3 with TRBJ2-1, with 7 bases aligning to TRBD2. Trimming at V came to 8 bases and at J to 6 bases, leaving 10 bases not matched to a gene. The CDR3 has 14 amino acids. Per germline, CDR1 SGHTA and CDR2 FQGTGA.

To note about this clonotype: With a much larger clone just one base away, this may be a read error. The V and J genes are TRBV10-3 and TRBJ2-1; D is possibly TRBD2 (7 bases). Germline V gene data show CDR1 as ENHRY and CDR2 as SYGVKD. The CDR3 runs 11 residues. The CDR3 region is CAISEKGGQSF. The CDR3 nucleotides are TGTGCCATCAGTGAGAAGGGGGGGCAGTCCTTC.

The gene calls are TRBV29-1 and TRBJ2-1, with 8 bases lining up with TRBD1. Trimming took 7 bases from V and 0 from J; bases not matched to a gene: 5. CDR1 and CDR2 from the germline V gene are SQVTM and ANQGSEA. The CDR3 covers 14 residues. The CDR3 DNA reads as TGCAGCGCGATAGGACAGGGCTCCTACAATGAGCAGTTCTTC. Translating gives CSAIGQGSYNEQFF.

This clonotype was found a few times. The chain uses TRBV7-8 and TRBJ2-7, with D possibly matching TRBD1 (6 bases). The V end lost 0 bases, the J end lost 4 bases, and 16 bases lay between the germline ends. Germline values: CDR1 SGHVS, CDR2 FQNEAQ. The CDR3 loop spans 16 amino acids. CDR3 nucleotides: TGTGCCAGCAGCTTAGCTAGCCCTGGGGGCCTGTACGAGCAGTACTTC. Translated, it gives CASSLASPGGLYEQYF.

CDR3 protein: CASKGDRKETQYF. The CDR3 DNA reads TGTGCCAGCAAGGGGGACAGAAAAGAGACCCAGTACTTC. The chain recombines TRBV2 with TRBJ2-5, with 7 bases aligning to TRBD1. Trimming removed 7 bases from V and 3 bases from J; junction bases left unmatched: 5. The CDR3 extends over 13 amino acids. Per germline, CDR1 SNHLY and CDR2 FYNNEI.

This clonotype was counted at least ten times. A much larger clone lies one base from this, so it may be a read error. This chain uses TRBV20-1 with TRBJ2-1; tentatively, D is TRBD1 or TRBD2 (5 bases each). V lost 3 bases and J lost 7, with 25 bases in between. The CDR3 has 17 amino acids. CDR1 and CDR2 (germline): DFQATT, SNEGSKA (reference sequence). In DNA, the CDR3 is TGCAGTGCTAGTGGGACCCCCTACGGCGGTTTGGGGAATGAGCAGTTCTTC. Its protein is CSASGTPYGGLGNEQFF.

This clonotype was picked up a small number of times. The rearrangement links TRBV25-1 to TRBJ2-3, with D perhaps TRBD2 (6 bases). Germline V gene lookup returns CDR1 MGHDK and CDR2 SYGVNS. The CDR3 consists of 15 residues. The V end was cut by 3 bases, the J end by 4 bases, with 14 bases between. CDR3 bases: TGTGCCAGCAGTGATCAGGAGGGTGGGGCAGATACGCAGTATTTT. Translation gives CASSDQEGGADTQYF.

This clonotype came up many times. The CDR3 loop is CASGYKRDEQYF. CDR3 coding DNA: TGTGCCAGCGGCTACAAACGGGACGAGCAGTACTTC. The V gene is TRBV27, the J gene TRBJ2-7, with unresolved D. The germline V gene has CDR1 MNHEY and CDR2 SMNVEV (reference sequence). Trimming removed 8 bases at V and 5 bases at J, with 13 bases between. This CDR3 is built from 12 residues.

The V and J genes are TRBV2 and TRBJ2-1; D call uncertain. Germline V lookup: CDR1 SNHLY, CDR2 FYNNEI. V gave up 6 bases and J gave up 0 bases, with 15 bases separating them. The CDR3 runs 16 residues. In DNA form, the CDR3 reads TGTGCCAGCAGAAGGTTGGGGTACGGCTCCTACAATGAGCAGTTCTTC. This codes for CASRRLGYGSYNEQFF.

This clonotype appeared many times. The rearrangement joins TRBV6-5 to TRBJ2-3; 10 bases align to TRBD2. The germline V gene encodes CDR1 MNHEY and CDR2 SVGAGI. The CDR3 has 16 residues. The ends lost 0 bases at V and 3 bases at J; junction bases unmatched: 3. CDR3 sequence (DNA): TGTGCCAGCAGTTACTCTCTAGCGGGAGTGACAGATACGCAGTATTTT. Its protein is CASSYSLAGVTDTQYF.

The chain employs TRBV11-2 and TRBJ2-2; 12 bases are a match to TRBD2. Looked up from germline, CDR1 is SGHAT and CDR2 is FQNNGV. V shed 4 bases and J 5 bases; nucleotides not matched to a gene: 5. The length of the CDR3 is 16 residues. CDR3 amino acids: CASSWGLAGLTGELFF. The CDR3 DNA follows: TGTGCCAGCAGCTGGGGACTAGCGGGCCTTACCGGGGAGCTGTTTTTT. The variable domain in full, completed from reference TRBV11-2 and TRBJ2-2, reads EAGVAQSPRYKIIEKRQSVAFWCNPISGHATLYWYQQILGQGPKLLIQFQNNGVVDDSQLPKDRFSAERLKGVDSTLKIQPAKLEDSAVYLCASSWGLAGLTGELFFGEGSRLTVL.